These T cell receptor beta chains were read from a single sample in a study of Tregs in tolerant kidney transplant recipients. Their specific antigens are unknown. Some clones are missing from TCRdb's copy, which holds only in-frame ones; the method was immunoSEQ multiplex PCR. The data show about 31,000 clones, over 65% seen once. Sequenced material: Tregs from blood cultured with allogeneic cells. The receptors come from a human donor in good health. Both conserved end residues are part of each CDR3. D genes are given only for firm matches. Expanded clones are given a class, and other clones once, few, many or no size at all.

.	TRBV29-1	TRBJ2-1	.	TGCAGCGTTGTCGAGAGCTCCTACAATGAGCAGTTCTTC	CSVVESSYNEQFF
.	TRBV9	TRBJ1-6	.	TGTGCCAGCAGTCTTTTGTCCTATAATTCACCCCTCCACTTT	CASSLLSYNSPLHF
.	TRBV9	TRBJ2-1	.	TGTGCCAGCAGCGTACAGGGGGGTTACAATGAGCAGTTCTTC	CASSVQGGYNEQFF
.	TRBV6-1	TRBJ1-5	.	TGTGCCAGCAAAGGGGGGGTCTCAAATCAGCCCCAGCATTTT	CASKGGVSNQPQHF
.	TRBV7-9	TRBJ1-2	TRBD1	TGTGCCAGCAGCCCGTGGGACAGGGATATACAAGGCTACACCTTC	CASSPWDRDIQGYTF
.	TRBV5-1	TRBJ2-7	TRBD2	TGCGCCAGCAGCCGAGCTGGGACTAGCGGGACCCGCTACGAGCAGTACTTC	CASSRAGTSGTRYEQYF
.	TRBV6-1	TRBJ2-3	TRBD2	TGTGCCATCAGACGGGGGGGCACAGATACGCAGTATTTT	CAIRRGGTDTQYF
.	TRBV7-2	TRBJ2-5	.	TGTGCCAGCAGCGTAAATACGGGCTTACAAGAGACCCAGTACTTC	CASSVNTGLQETQYF
.	TRBV19	TRBJ1-5	.	TGTGCCAGTAGTCCAGGTATTGGACCCCAGCATTTT	CASSPGIGPQHF
.	TRBV19	TRBJ1-4	.	TGTGCCAGTCGGACCCAGGGGTCGGGCGAAAAACTGTTTTTT	CASRTQGSGEKLFF
.	TRBV9	TRBJ2-3	.	TGTGCCAGCAGCGTAGATCCAGGGGAAGATACGCAGTATTTT	CASSVDPGEDTQYF
.	TRBV6-1	TRBJ2-7	TRBD2	TGTGCCAGCAGTGAATCAAGCGGGGGCCGGTACGAGCAGTACTTC	CASSESSGGRYEQYF
once	TRBV11-3	TRBJ1-1	.	TGTGCCAGCAGCTTAGACTCCTCCGGGGCAGGTCTTGAAGCTTTCTTT	CASSLDSSGAGLEAFF
.	TRBV6-5	TRBJ1-6	TRBD1	TGTGCCAGCAGTTACTCAGGGACAGGGGCTTCACCCCTCCACTTT	CASSYSGTGASPLHF
.	TRBV5-1	TRBJ1-1	.	TGCGCCAGCAGTAGATTGGGGGTTTCTGAAGCTTTCTTT	CASSRLGVSEAFF
.	TRBV11-1	TRBJ1-1	.	TGTGCCAGCAGCTTAGGGCAGGGAGGAGTTGGAACTGAAGCTTTCTTT	CASSLGQGGVGTEAFF
.	TRBV4-3	TRBJ2-2	.	TGCGCCAGCAGCCGGGGGATGGGGGCAATTGGTAGAGGGGAGCTGTTTTTT	CASSRGMGAIGRGELFF